This passage covers 6 T cell receptor beta chains from one sample sequenced in a study of shared clonotypes between healthy human individuals. Sequencing used immunoSEQ multiplex PCR; TCRdb keeps in-frame clones, though not all of them. Here the sample spans millions of clones, more than 90% being singletons. The sample was naive CD4+ T cells sorted from blood. Sample subset: CD45RA+ positively selected. The receptors shown here come from a man between 18 and 29 years old in good health.

The chain recombines TRBV30 with TRBJ1-2, with a tentative D call TRBD1 (5 bases). The CDR3 has 13 residues. Germline loops: CDR1 GTSNPN, CDR2 SVGIG (reference sequence). Deletions cut 2 bases from V and 4 bases from J, with 11 bases between. The CDR3 sequence: CAWSLTTAYGYTF. CDR3 sequence (DNA): TGTGCCTGGAGTCTCACGACAGCCTATGGCTACACCTTC.

The chain uses TRBV25-1 and TRBJ2-7; D unresolved. V lost 9 bases, J lost 0 bases, and 18 bases lay in between. CDR1 MGHDK and CDR2 SYGVNS come from the germline V gene. The CDR3 totals 15 residues. CDR3: CARSISFPSSYEQYF. The CDR3 DNA follows: TGTGCCAGATCCATTTCCTTCCCCAGCTCCTACGAGCAGTACTTC.

This clone was seen a single time. The V and J genes are TRBV19 and TRBJ2-6; the D call may be TRBD1 or TRBD2 (6 bases each). This CDR3 comprises 17 residues. Between the trimmed V and J ends, which lost 4 bases and 4 bases, there was a span of 17 bases. CDR1 is LNHDA and CDR2 is SQIVND in the germline V gene (reference sequence). Here the CDR3 reads CASSRQTGLPGANVLTF. CDR3 DNA: TGTGCCAGTAGTAGACAGACAGGACTACCCGGGGCCAACGTCCTGACTTTC.

Only a few counts were recorded for this clone. The chain has TRBV2 and TRBJ1-2; 8 bases map to TRBD1. Per the germline V gene, CDR1 is SNHLY and CDR2 is FYNNEI. The CDR3 spans 13 residues. The V segment lost 10 bases and the J segment 4 bases; nucleotides outside the gene matches: 8. CDR3 sequence (DNA): TGTGCCATTGATCAGGGGGCAGGCTATGGCTACACCTTC. As protein: CAIDQGAGYGYTF.

The chain joins TRBV2 to TRBJ1-5, with a possible D match to TRBD1 (6 bases). V lost 6 bases to trimming and J lost 0 bases, with 12 bases between them. The CDR3 runs to 15 residues. The germline CDR1 and CDR2 sequences are SNHLY and FYNNEI. CDR3 DNA: TGTGCCAGCAGCGACGACAGGCGTAGCAATCAGCCCCAGCATTTT. Translated, it gives CASSDDRRSNQPQHF. Drawing the rest from reference TRBV2 and TRBJ1-5, the complete variable domain is EPEVTQTPSHQVTQMGQEVILRCVPISNHLYFYWYRQILGQKVEFLVSFYNNEISEKSEIFDDQFSVERPDGSNFTLKIRSTKLEDSAMYFCASSDDRRSNQPQHFGDGTRLSIL.

V and J are TRBV5-6 and TRBJ2-5; TRBD1 matches 8 bases. This CDR3 spans 13 amino acids. The V gene end was trimmed by 4 bases and the J gene end by 3 bases; junction bases not matched to a gene: 2. In germline, CDR1 is SGHDT, CDR2 YYEEEE. The CDR3 here is CASSTQGEETQYF. CDR3 DNA sequence: TGTGCCAGCAGCACACAGGGGGAAGAGACCCAGTACTTC.